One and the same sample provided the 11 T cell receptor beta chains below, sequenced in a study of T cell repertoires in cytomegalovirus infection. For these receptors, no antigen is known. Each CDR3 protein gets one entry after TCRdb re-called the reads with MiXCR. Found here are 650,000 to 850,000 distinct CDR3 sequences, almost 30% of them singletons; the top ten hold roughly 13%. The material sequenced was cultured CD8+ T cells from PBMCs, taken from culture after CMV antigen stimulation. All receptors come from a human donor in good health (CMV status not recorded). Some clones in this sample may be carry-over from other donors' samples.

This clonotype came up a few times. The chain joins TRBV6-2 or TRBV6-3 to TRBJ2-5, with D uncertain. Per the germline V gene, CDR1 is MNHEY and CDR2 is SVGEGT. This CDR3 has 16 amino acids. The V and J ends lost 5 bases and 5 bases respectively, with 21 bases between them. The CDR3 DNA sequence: TGTGCCAGCAGTATGCCGAGAGGAGCGAAATATGAGACCCAGTACTTC. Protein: CASSMPRGAKYETQYF.

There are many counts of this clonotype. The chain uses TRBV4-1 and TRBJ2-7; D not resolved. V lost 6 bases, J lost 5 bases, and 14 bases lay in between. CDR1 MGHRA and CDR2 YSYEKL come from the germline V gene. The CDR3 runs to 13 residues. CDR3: CASSLTRSDEQYF. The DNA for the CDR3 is TGCGCCAGCAGTCTCACCCGGAGCGACGAGCAGTACTTC.

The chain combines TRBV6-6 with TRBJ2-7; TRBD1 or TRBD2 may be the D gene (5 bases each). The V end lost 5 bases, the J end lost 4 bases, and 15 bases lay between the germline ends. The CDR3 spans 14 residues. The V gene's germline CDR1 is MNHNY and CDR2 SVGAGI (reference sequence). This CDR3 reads CASSGDSGGYEQYV. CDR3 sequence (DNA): TGTGCCAGCAGTGGCGACAGCGGTGGTTACGAGCAGTACGTC.

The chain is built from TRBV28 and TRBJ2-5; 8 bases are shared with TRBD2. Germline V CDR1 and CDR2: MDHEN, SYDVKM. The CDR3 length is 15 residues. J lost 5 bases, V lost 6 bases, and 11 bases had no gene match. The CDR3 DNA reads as TGTGCCAGCAGCCCCCGTGGTAGCGGGGTGGAGACCCAGTACTTC. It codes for CASSPRGSGVETQYF.

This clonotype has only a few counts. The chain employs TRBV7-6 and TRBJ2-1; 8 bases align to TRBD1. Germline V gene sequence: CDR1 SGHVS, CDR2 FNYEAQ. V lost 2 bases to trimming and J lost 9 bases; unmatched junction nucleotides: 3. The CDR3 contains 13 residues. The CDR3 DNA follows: TGTGCCAGCAGCTTACCTGACAGGGGTGAGCAGTTCTTC. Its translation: CASSLPDRGEQFF.

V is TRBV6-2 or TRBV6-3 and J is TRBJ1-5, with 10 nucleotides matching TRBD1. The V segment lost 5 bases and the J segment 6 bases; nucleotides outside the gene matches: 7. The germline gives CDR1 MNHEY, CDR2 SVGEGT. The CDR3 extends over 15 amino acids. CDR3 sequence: CASSTWDRGGQPQHF. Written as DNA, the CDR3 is TGTGCCAGCAGTACTTGGGACAGGGGAGGTCAGCCCCAGCATTTT.

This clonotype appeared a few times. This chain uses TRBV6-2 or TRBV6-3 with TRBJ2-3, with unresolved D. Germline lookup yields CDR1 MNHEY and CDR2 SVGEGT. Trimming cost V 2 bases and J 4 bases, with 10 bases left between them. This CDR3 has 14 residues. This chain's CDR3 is CASSYQTLADTQYF. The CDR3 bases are TGTGCCAGCAGTTACCAGACTTTGGCAGATACGCAGTATTTT.

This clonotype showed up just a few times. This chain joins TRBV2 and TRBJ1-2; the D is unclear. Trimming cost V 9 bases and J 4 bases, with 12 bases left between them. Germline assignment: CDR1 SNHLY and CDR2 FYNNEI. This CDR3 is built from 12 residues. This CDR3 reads CARTEGSYGYTF. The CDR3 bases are TGTGCCAGGACCGAAGGGTCCTATGGCTACACCTTC. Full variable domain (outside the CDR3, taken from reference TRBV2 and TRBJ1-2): EPEVTQTPSHQVTQMGQEVILRCVPISNHLYFYWYRQILGQKVEFLVSFYNNEISEKSEIFDDQFSVERPDGSNFTLKIRSTKLEDSAMYFCARTEGSYGYTFGSGTRLTVV.

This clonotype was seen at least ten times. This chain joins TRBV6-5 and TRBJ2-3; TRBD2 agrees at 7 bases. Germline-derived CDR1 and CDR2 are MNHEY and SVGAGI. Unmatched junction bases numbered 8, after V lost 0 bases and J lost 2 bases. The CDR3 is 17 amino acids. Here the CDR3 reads CASSYSSGRGYTDTQYF. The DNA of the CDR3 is TGTGCCAGCAGTTACTCCTCAGGGAGGGGATACACAGATACGCAGTATTTT.

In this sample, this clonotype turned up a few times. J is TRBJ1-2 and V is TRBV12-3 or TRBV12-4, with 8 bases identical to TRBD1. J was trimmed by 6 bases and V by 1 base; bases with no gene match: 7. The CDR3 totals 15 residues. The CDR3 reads CASSLETAGGHGYTF. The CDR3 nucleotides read TGTGCCAGCAGTTTAGAAACGGCAGGGGGCCATGGCTACACCTTC.

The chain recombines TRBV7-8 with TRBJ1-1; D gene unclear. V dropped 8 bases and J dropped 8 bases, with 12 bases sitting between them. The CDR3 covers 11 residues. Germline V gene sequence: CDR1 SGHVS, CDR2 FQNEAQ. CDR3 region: CASRQGIEAFF. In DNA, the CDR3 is TGTGCCAGCCGACAAGGGATCGAAGCTTTCTTT.